The 6 T cell receptor beta chains presented below share a single source sample, sequenced in a study of shared clonotypes between healthy human individuals. This table comes from immunoSEQ multiplex PCR, and its TCRdb copy is limited to in-frame clones, with some not included. The top ten hold around 0.14% of the sample, which has more than 2,000,000 clones, approximately 92% seen once. The specimen was naive CD4+ T cells sorted from blood. Subset described: CD45RA+ positively selected. The source of these receptors is a man between 18 and 35 years old in good health.

The gene calls are TRBV5-6 and TRBJ1-5; D is perhaps TRBD1 (6 bases). The V end was cut by 5 bases, the J end by 11 bases, with 20 bases between. Germline V gives CDR1 SGHDT, CDR2 YYEEEE. The CDR3 sequence is 14 residues long. The CDR3 spells CASSFTGPGGSQHF. The CDR3 nucleotides are TGTGCCAGCAGTTTTACAGGGCCTGGTGGGTCCCAGCATTTT.

The CDR3 region is CASSPFGTGSYTF. The CDR3 DNA is TGTGCCAGCTCACCTTTCGGGACAGGGAGCTACACCTTC. The rearrangement links TRBV18 to TRBJ1-2, with 9 bases fitting TRBD1. The ends lost 3 bases at V and 9 bases at J; junction bases unmatched: 5. CDR3 length: 13 amino acids. In germline, CDR1 is KGHSH, CDR2 LQKENI.

The rearrangement uses TRBV10-2 and TRBJ1-2; 7 bases match TRBD1. The CDR3 runs 16 residues. Looked up from germline, CDR1 is WSHSY and CDR2 is SAAADI. Trimming removed 2 bases from V and 2 bases from J; junction bases left unmatched: 8. The CDR3: CASSEPGATGNYGYTF. In DNA form, the CDR3 reads TGCGCCAGCAGTGAGCCTGGCGCGACAGGGAACTATGGCTACACCTTC.

A remark on this clone: Other DNA sequences of this sample code for an identical CDR3. The rearrangement links TRBV2 to TRBJ2-3; no reliable D call. With 1 base removed from V and 4 bases from J, the gap between germline ends came to 3 bases. This CDR3 has 12 residues. Germline V lookup: CDR1 SNHLY, CDR2 FYNNEI. The CDR3 spells CASSEGPDTQYF. Written as DNA, the CDR3 is TGTGCCAGCAGTGAAGGGCCAGATACGCAGTATTTT.

The chain links TRBV2 to TRBJ2-5; TRBD2 agrees at 9 bases. J was trimmed by 4 bases and V by 7 bases; bases with no gene match: 7. CDR3 length: 14 amino acids. The germline V gene has CDR1 SNHLY and CDR2 FYNNEI. CDR3 in DNA: TGTGCCAGCAATGGCGGGGGGGCAGGAGAGACCCAGTACTTC. As protein: CASNGGGAGETQYF.

CDR3 loop: CAWTGQGGVGYTF. In nucleotides, the CDR3 is TGTGCCTGGACCGGACAGGGAGGTGTTGGCTACACCTTC. The genes are TRBV30 and TRBJ1-2; 8 bases are shared with TRBD1. Germline CDR1 GTSNPN, CDR2 SVGIG (reference sequence). The CDR3 totals 13 residues. V lost 4 bases, J lost 7 bases, and 8 bases stayed unmatched.